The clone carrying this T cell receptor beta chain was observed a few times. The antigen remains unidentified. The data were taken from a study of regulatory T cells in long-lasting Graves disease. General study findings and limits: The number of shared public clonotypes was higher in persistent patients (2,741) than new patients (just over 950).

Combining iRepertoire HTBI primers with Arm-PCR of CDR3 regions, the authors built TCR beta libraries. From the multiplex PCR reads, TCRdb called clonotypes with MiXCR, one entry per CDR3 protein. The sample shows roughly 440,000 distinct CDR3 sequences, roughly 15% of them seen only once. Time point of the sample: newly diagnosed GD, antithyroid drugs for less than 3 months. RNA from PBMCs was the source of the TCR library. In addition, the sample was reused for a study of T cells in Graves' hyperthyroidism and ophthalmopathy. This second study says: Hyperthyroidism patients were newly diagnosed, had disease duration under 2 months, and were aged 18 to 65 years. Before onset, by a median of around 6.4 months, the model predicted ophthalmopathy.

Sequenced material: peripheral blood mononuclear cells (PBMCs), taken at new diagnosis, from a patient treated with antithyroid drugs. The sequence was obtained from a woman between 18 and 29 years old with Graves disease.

The CDR3 region is CASRRQGPNEKLFF. The CDR3 region has the DNA TGTGCCAGCAGACGACAGGGTCCTAATGAAAAACTGTTTTTT. This sequence joins TRBV12-3 or TRBV12-4 and TRBJ1-4; 7 positions match TRBD1. Trimming took 6 bases from V and 3 from J; bases not matched to a gene: 4. The CDR3 consists of 14 residues.